These 20 T cell receptor beta chains were sequenced from one sample in a study of OX40 agonist ivuxolimab in advanced cancers. The method was immunoSEQ multiplex PCR; TCRdb's version includes in-frame clones alone and lacks a portion of them. The sample has about 55,000 clones, roughly 86% seen once; the top ten hold roughly an eighth. This specimen consisted of CD4+ or CD8+ T cells sorted from blood, obtained in a trial of the OX40 agonist ivuxolimab. All receptors derive from an adult with an advanced solid tumor such as melanoma, head and neck, liver or kidney cancer.

In its sample, this clone was seen once. This rearrangement joins TRBV7-8 to TRBJ1-1; D might be TRBD1 (6 bases). The CDR3 is 15 residues long. V lost 2 bases, J lost 1 base, and 11 bases lay in between. Per the germline V gene, CDR1 is SGHVS and CDR2 is FQNEAQ. CDR3 sequence reads: CASSLQGLGNTEAFF. The CDR3 DNA sequence: TGTGCCAGCAGCTTACAGGGGCTGGGGAACACTGAAGCTTTCTTT.

The gene calls are TRBV7-3 and TRBJ2-3; D remains ambiguous. The CDR3 covers 13 residues. CDR1 is SGHTA, CDR2 FQGTGA, per germline. Between the trimmed V and J ends, which lost 6 bases and 4 bases, there was a span of 11 bases. This CDR3 is CASRPLGSDTQYF. Written as DNA, the CDR3 is TGTGCCAGCAGACCCCTGGGATCAGATACGCAGTATTTT.

The chain recombines TRBV19 with TRBJ1-5; D gene unclear. The germline V gene encodes CDR1 LNHDA and CDR2 SQIVND (reference sequence). V was trimmed by 3 bases and J by 0 bases, leaving 6 bases between them. The length of the CDR3 is 14 residues. CDR3 bases: TGTGCCAGTAGTATTCGCCTTAGCAATCAGCCCCAGCATTTT. Residues: CASSIRLSNQPQHF.

This chain connects TRBV5-5 to TRBJ1-2, with 7 bases identical to TRBD1. The CDR3 sequence is 14 residues long. V lost 4 bases and J lost 3; bases outside the gene matches: 6. Germline V gives CDR1 SGHKS, CDR2 YYEKEE (reference sequence). This CDR3 is CASSGGTAHYGYTF. As DNA, the CDR3 is TGTGCCAGCAGCGGAGGGACAGCTCACTATGGCTACACCTTC.

This chain links TRBV7-3 with TRBJ1-2, with 7 bases that match TRBD1. The CDR3 is 15 amino acids. The trim removed 2 bases at V and 8 bases at J, leaving 11 bases unmatched. Germline loops: CDR1 SGHTA, CDR2 FQGTGA. DNA for the CDR3: TGTGCCAGCAGCTTATTCGGAACAGGGGTCCTAGGCTACACCTTC. Translating it yields CASSLFGTGVLGYTF.

The chain is built from TRBV5-8 and TRBJ1-5; no clear D. The CDR3 extends over 12 amino acids. V was pared by 0 bases and J by 4 bases, with 2 bases between. Germline V gene data show CDR1 as SGHTS and CDR2 as YDEGEE. The CDR3 here is CASSLVNQPQHF. The CDR3 DNA sequence: TGTGCCAGCAGCTTGGTGAATCAGCCCCAGCATTTT.

Within the sample, this clone is large. CDR3 bases: TGTGCCAGCAGCTTCCAGACAGAGAACTATGGCTACACCTTC. Its protein is CASSFQTENYGYTF. This chain connects TRBV7-8 to TRBJ1-2, with a possible D match to TRBD1 (5 bases). V was pared by 3 bases and J by 2 bases, with 10 bases between. This CDR3 has 14 residues. Per germline, CDR1 SGHVS and CDR2 FQNEAQ. Variable domain in full (rest from reference TRBV7-8 and TRBJ1-2): GAGVSQSPRYKVAKRGQDVALRCDPISGHVSLFWYQQALGQGPEFLTYFQNEAQLDKSGLPSDRFFAERPEGSVSTLKIQRTQQEDSAVYLCASSFQTENYGYTFGSGTRLTVV.

This chain connects TRBV19 to TRBJ2-5; 8 bases line up with TRBD1. This CDR3 contains 15 residues. Losses at the gene ends were 4 bases for V and 5 bases for J; bases not matched to a gene: 9. CDR1 and CDR2 (germline): LNHDA, SQIVND (reference sequence). The CDR3 sequence: CASSSGRGPTETQYF. In DNA form, the CDR3 reads TGTGCCAGTAGTAGCGGCAGGGGGCCGACCGAGACCCAGTACTTC.

V is TRBV27 and J is TRBJ2-6; 7 nucleotides agree with TRBD2. Trimming took 0 bases from V and 1 from J; bases not matched to a gene: 3. The CDR3 spans 17 residues. Germline-derived CDR1 and CDR2 are MNHEY and SMNVEV (reference sequence). This CDR3 reads CASSLSGGASGANVLTF. The CDR3 coding sequence is TGTGCCAGCAGTTTATCGGGAGGGGCGTCTGGGGCCAACGTCCTGACTTTC. Together with reference TRBV27 and TRBJ2-6, the CDR3 gives the full variable domain: EAQVTQNPRYLITVTGKKLTVTCSQNMNHEYMSWYRQDPGLGLRQIYYSMNVEVTDKGDVPEGYKVSRKEKRNFPLILESPSPNQTSLYFCASSLSGGASGANVLTFGAGSRLTVL.

The V call is TRBV19, the J call TRBJ1-3, with TRBD1 identical over 8 bases. The CDR3 extends over 18 amino acids. Per the germline V gene, CDR1 is LNHDA and CDR2 is SQIVND (reference sequence). The ends lost 5 bases at V and 0 bases at J; junction bases unmatched: 12. The CDR3 DNA reads TGTGCCAGTAGTTTCCAGGGGGCATTTTCTTTCTCTGGAAACACCATATATTTT. It yields the protein CASSFQGAFSFSGNTIYF. The variable domain in full, with the rest retrieved from reference TRBV19 and TRBJ1-3, is DGGITQSPKYLFRKEGQNVTLSCEQNLNHDAMYWYRQDPGQGLRLIYYSQIVNDFQKGDIAEGYSVSREKKESFPLTVTSAQKNPTAFYLCASSFQGAFSFSGNTIYFGEGSWLTVV.

Here the CDR3 DNA reads TGTGCCAGCTCACGGCGGGACGCCCAAAACACCGGGGAGCTGTTTTTT. Translation gives CASSRRDAQNTGELFF. The chain combines TRBV18 with TRBJ2-2; TRBD2 is a possible D gene (6 bases). The CDR3 loop spans 16 amino acids. Trimming left V 4 bases short and J 2 bases short, with 14 bases between. Germline V lookup: CDR1 KGHSH, CDR2 LQKENI.

The J gene is TRBJ2-7, the V gene TRBV7-9; TRBD1 agrees at 9 bases. This CDR3 region has 15 residues. CDR1 and CDR2 (germline): SEHNR, FQNEAQ (reference sequence). V lost 3 bases to trimming and J lost 5 bases; unmatched junction nucleotides: 8. DNA for the CDR3: TGTGCCAGCAGCTTTGGGACAGGGAGTGTCGACGAGCAGTACTTC. It codes for CASSFGTGSVDEQYF.

The V and J genes are TRBV18 and TRBJ1-1; D perhaps matches TRBD1 (5 bases). V was shortened by 6 bases and J by 6 bases, with 17 bases between the two germline ends. The CDR3 totals 14 residues. Germline assignment: CDR1 KGHSH and CDR2 LQKENI. CDR3 sequence (DNA): TGTGCCAGCTCCCCGCTCCCAGGGTGGTCTGAAGCTTTCTTT. Translated, it gives CASSPLPGWSEAFF.

The rearrangement joins TRBV5-6 to TRBJ2-7; 8 bases are a match to TRBD1. CDR3 length equals 16 residues. Germline CDR1 SGHDT, CDR2 YYEEEE. The trim removed 4 bases at V and 4 bases at J, leaving 13 bases unmatched. The CDR3 loop is CASSLPGQGILYEQYF. The CDR3 coding sequence is TGTGCCAGCAGCCTACCCGGACAGGGCATTTTGTACGAGCAGTACTTC.

The V call is TRBV28, the J call TRBJ2-7, with TRBD2 identical over 13 bases. The CDR3 consists of 13 residues. Per germline, CDR1 MDHEN and CDR2 SYDVKM. Germline trimming cut 6 bases from V and 6 bases from J; bases unmatched to any gene: 2. CDR3 in amino acids: CASRWTSGGEQYF. The CDR3 bases are TGTGCCAGCAGGTGGACTAGCGGGGGCGAGCAGTACTTC.

V usage is TRBV4-2 and J usage is TRBJ1-1; D possibly corresponds to TRBD1 (6 bases). The CDR3 is 14 residues long. The V gene's germline CDR1 is LGHNA and CDR2 YNFKEQ. V was trimmed by 0 bases and J by 4 bases, leaving 9 bases between them. As DNA, the CDR3 is TGTGCCAGCAGCCAAGAAAGGGGGGGCACTGAAGCTTTCTTT. Amino acid sequence: CASSQERGGTEAFF.

This chain joins TRBV4-1 and TRBJ2-4; 7 positions match TRBD1. J was trimmed by 6 bases and V by 3 bases; bases with no gene match: 5. Germline CDR1 MGHRA, CDR2 YSYEKL. This CDR3 is built from 14 residues. CDR3 DNA sequence: TGCGCCAGCAGCCAGCCGGGACAGAGAAACATTCAGTACTTC. This sequence encodes CASSQPGQRNIQYF.

The genes are TRBV28 and TRBJ1-2; possibly TRBD1 for D (6 bases). The CDR3 is 13 amino acids. The germline V gene encodes CDR1 MDHEN and CDR2 SYDVKM. Trimming shortened V by 3 bases and J by 8 bases, and 13 bases separated the two germline ends. CDR3 coding DNA: TGTGCCAGCAGTTTCCAGGGGATGGAAGGCTACACCTTC. Its translation: CASSFQGMEGYTF.

The gene calls are TRBV7-3 and TRBJ1-6; no firm D call. V lost 2 bases to trimming and J lost 9 bases, with 8 bases between them. The CDR3 has 13 residues. Looked up from germline, CDR1 is SGHTA and CDR2 is FQGTGA. CDR3 sequence (DNA): TGTGCCAGCAGCTTACGCCGAGGTTCACCCCTCCACTTT. It is translated as CASSLRRGSPLHF.

This rearrangement joins TRBV6-5 to TRBJ1-2; D gene ambiguous. V was pared by 6 bases and J by 0 bases, with 14 bases between. The CDR3 runs to 15 residues. The germline gives CDR1 MNHEY, CDR2 SVGAGI. CDR3 protein: CASRRQQSANYGYTF. The CDR3 DNA is TGTGCCAGCAGGCGTCAACAGAGTGCTAACTATGGCTACACCTTC.